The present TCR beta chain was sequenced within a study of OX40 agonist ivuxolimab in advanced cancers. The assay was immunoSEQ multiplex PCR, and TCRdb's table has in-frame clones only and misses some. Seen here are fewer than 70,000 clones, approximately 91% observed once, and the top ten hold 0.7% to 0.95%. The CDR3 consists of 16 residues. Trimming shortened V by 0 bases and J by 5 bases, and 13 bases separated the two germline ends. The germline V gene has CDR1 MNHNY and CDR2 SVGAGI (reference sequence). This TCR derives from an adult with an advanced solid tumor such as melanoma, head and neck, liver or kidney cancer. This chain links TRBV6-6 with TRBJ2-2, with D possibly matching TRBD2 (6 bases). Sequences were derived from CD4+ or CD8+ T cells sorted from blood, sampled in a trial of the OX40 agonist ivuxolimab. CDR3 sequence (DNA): TGTGCCAGCAGTTACTCGAGACGGCGGGGAACCGGGGAGCTGTTTTTT. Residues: CASSYSRRRGTGELFF.